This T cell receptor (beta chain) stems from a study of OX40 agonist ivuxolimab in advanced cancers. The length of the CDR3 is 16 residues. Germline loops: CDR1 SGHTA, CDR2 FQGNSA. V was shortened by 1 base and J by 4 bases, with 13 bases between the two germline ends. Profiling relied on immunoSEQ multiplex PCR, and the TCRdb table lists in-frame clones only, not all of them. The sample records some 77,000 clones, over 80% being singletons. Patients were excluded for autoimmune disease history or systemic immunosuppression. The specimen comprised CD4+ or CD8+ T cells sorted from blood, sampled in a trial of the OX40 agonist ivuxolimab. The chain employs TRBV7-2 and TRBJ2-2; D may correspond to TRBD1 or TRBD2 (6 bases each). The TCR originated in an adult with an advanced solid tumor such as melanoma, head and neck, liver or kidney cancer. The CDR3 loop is CASSLGGGPGTGELFF. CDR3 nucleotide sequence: TGTGCCAGCAGCTTAGGTGGGGGGCCGGGCACCGGGGAGCTGTTTTTT.